These T cell receptor beta chains were read from a single sample in a study of blood T cell repertoires in COVID-19. Method: immunoSEQ multiplex PCR; TCRdb's copy keeps in-frame clones and lacks some. The sample shows 250,000 to 350,000 clones, about nine tenths of them seen only once. The specimen was PBMCs or T cells enriched from blood (not recorded which). The receptors come from a woman aged 30 to 39 who had recovered from COVID-19. The CDR3 runs from the conserved cysteine through the conserved F or W. The D gene is left open where the match is weak. Size values are once, few and many counts, or a class for expanded clones, and some rows have none.

j_gene,abundance,v_gene,d_gene,CDR3aa,CDR3nt
TRBJ2-7,.,TRBV19,TRBD1,CASTQGASYEQYF,TGTGCCAGTACCCAGGGGGCCTCCTACGAGCAGTACTTC
TRBJ1-2,.,TRBV9,.,CASSSSTARDTRNYGYTF,TGTGCCAGCAGCTCATCGACGGCCCGGGACACACGGAACTATGGCTACACCTTC
TRBJ2-1,.,TRBV9,TRBD2,CASSVGGTSHEQFF,TGTGCCAGCAGCGTAGGAGGGACTAGCCATGAGCAGTTCTTC
TRBJ2-7,.,TRBV28,.,CASSPGQGPYEQYF,TGTGCCAGCAGCCCGGGACAAGGACCCTACGAGCAGTACTTC
TRBJ2-6,.,TRBV27,.,CASILLGSGANVLTF,TGTGCCAGCATCCTTCTCGGCTCTGGGGCCAACGTCCTGACTTTC
TRBJ2-1,.,TRBV10-1,TRBD2,CASSEVASGTNEQFF,TGCGCCAGCAGTGAGGTTGCTAGCGGGACCAATGAGCAGTTCTTC
TRBJ1-1,once,TRBV6-5,.,CASSYRLDSTEAFF,TGTGCCAGCAGTTACCGCCTGGACAGCACTGAAGCTTTCTTT
TRBJ1-1,.,TRBV7-2,TRBD1,CASSLGQGAKGEAFF,TGTGCCAGCAGCTTGGGACAGGGGGCGAAGGGTGAAGCTTTCTTT
TRBJ1-1,.,TRBV7-2,.,CASSYRVIGTEAFF,TGTGCCAGCAGCTACAGGGTTATCGGCACTGAAGCTTTCTTT
TRBJ1-5,.,TRBV5-1,TRBD1,CASSRTGGNQPQHF,TGCGCCAGCAGCCGGACAGGGGGCAATCAGCCCCAGCATTTT
TRBJ2-2,.,TRBV24-1,.,CATSTSENTGELFF,TGTGCCACCAGTACATCAGAGAACACCGGGGAGCTGTTTTTT
TRBJ2-1,.,TRBV5-1,TRBD2,CASSILASGYNEQFF,TGCGCCAGCAGTATATTGGCTAGCGGTTACAATGAGCAGTTCTTC
TRBJ2-1,.,TRBV5-1,.,CASSLHRSNYNEQFF,TGCGCCAGCAGCTTGCATAGGAGTAACTACAATGAGCAGTTCTTC
TRBJ1-3,few,TRBV5-3,.,CARSPGGCWEENTIYF,TGTGCCAGAAGCCCGGGGGGGTGCTGGGAGGAGAACACCATATATTTT
TRBJ2-1,.,TRBV19,TRBD2,CASRASGILYNEQFF,TGTGCCTCAAGGGCTAGCGGGATCCTATACAATGAGCAGTTCTTC
TRBJ2-7,.,TRBV2,.,CASSGRLLSYEQYF,TGTGCCAGCAGTGGTCGACTACTCTCCTACGAGCAGTACTTC